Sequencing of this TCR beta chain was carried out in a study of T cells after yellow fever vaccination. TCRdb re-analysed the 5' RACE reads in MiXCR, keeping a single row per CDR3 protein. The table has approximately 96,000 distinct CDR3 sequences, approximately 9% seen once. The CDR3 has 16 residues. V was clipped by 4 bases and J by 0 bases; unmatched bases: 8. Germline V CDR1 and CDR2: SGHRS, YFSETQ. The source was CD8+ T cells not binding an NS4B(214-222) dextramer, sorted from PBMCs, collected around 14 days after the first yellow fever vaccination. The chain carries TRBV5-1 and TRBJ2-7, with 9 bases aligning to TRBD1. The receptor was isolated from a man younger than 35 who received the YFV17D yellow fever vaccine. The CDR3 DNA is TGCGCCAGCAGCAGGAGGGGACAGGGAAGCTCCTACGAGCAGTACTTC. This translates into CASSRRGQGSSYEQYF.